This T cell receptor beta chain derives from a study of T cell responses to AZD1222 COVID-19 vaccine. On this clone itself: Its specificity is unknown.

Whole-study results and caveats: Seropositivity was recorded at baseline in only a handful of AZD1222 recipients. After two AZD1222 doses, spike-specific TCR breadth and depth rose versus day 0.

Germline V gene data show CDR1 as MNHEY and CDR2 as SVGEGT. Trimming took 4 bases from V and 2 from J, leaving 9 bases between them. This CDR3 spans 13 amino acids. TCRdb's table, derived via immunoSEQ multiplex PCR, lists solely in-frame clones and lacks some. The data show under 25,000 clones, around 82% seen once. The starting material was peripheral blood, obtained 28 days after the second AZD1222 dose. This chain uses TRBV6-2 or TRBV6-3 with TRBJ2-7; D might be TRBD1 or TRBD2, each matching 6 bases. The TCR originated in an adult who received the AZD1222 COVID-19 vaccine. CDR3 in amino acids: CASSWGAPYEQYF. DNA for the CDR3: TGTGCCAGCAGTTGGGGGGCCCCCTACGAGCAGTACTTC.